A selection of T cell receptor beta chains follows, all from one sample in a study of glioma-infiltrating T cells after dendritic cell vaccination. Method: immunoSEQ multiplex PCR; TCRdb's copy keeps in-frame clones and lacks some. The data show around 90,000 clones, with around three quarters seen just once and nearly 6% held by the top ten. Sequenced here: blood, sampled before dendritic cell vaccination. These receptors were collected from a human donor with glioblastoma. Each CDR3 is given without its conserved first and last residue. Fields, in order: V gene, clone size, J gene, CDR3 protein. A clone size is listed for some rows: how often the clone was seen (once, few, many), or a class if it is expanded.

V: TRBV28; size: NA; J: TRBJ2-1; CDR3: ASRNSGNNEQF
V: TRBV10-3; size: NA; J: TRBJ2-1; CDR3: AISVGLAGANEQF
V: TRBV5-6; size: few; J: TRBJ1-1; CDR3: ASSLLISTEAF
V: TRBV10-2; size: NA; J: TRBJ2-5; CDR3: ASSLQGPETQY
V: TRBV15; size: NA; J: TRBJ2-7; CDR3: ATSAGQGLHEQY
V: TRBV5-4; size: NA; J: TRBJ2-7; CDR3: ASSLGPGTPTYEQY
V: TRBV7-9; size: many; J: TRBJ1-1; CDR3: ASSLEGFLGTEAF
V: TRBV10-3; size: NA; J: TRBJ1-1; CDR3: AITGRLNTEAF
V: TRBV5-4; size: NA; J: TRBJ1-4; CDR3: ASSFRGREKLF
V: TRBV2; size: once; J: TRBJ2-2; CDR3: ASSGQGSTGELF
V: TRBV7-9; size: NA; J: TRBJ1-2; CDR3: ASGLGEAFYGYT
V: TRBV19; size: NA; J: TRBJ2-1; CDR3: ASSPYSGRAANEQF
V: TRBV7-2; size: NA; J: TRBJ2-3; CDR3: ASSPRQGTDTQY
V: TRBV11-2; size: NA; J: TRBJ2-7; CDR3: ASSSLTSGEQY
V: TRBV7-9; size: few; J: TRBJ2-3; CDR3: ASSNEGLTDTQY
V: TRBV18; size: NA; J: TRBJ2-5; CDR3: ASSPFQGTSSETQY
V: TRBV29-1; size: once; J: TRBJ1-1; CDR3: SVDEWGTSMNTEAF